Shown below are 31 T cell receptor beta chains from a single sample sequenced in a study of T cell responses to AZD1222 COVID-19 vaccine. The repertoire was sequenced with immunoSEQ multiplex PCR; TCRdb's copy has only in-frame clones and lacks some. This sample yields some 86,000 clones, of which under 95% are seen a single time; around 5.2% belongs to the top ten. This material consisted of peripheral blood, taken on day 0 of AZD1222 vaccination. Receptors originate from an adult in good health.

In its sample, this clone was seen once. This sequence joins TRBV30 and TRBJ1-2; D perhaps matches TRBD1 (6 bases). This CDR3 spans 14 amino acids. Trimming cost V 1 base and J 3 bases, with 12 bases left between them. Germline CDR1 reads GTSNPN; CDR2 reads SVGIG (reference sequence). The CDR3 region has the DNA TGTGCCTGGAGTGAAAACAGGGCGGACTATGGCTACACCTTC. It codes for CAWSENRADYGYTF.

This chain uses TRBV9 with TRBJ2-7; TRBD1 aligns across 9 bases. Germline values: CDR1 SGDLS, CDR2 YYNGEE. Trimming cost V 4 bases and J 4 bases; bases outside gene matches: 9. This CDR3 is 15 amino acids long. The DNA for the CDR3 is TGTGCCAGCAGCTTCTCGGGACAGGGCGGGTACGAGCAGTACTTC. Translating gives CASSFSGQGGYEQYF.

CDR3 residues: CASSTQDGTSGNTIYF. The CDR3 coding sequence is TGTGCCAGCAGCACCCAGGACGGGACCTCTGGAAACACCATATATTTT. The rearrangement joins TRBV5-4 to TRBJ1-3; maybe TRBD1 (5 bases). CDR1 and CDR2 from the germline V gene are SGHNT and YYREEE (reference sequence). With 4 bases removed from V and 0 bases from J, the gap between germline ends came to 14 bases. The CDR3 loop spans 16 amino acids.

This clone came up once. One junction end disagrees with the germline gene, perhaps due to a read error. This rearrangement joins TRBV6-1 to TRBJ1-2; D is unclear. The CDR3 length is 12 residues. The germline V gene encodes CDR1 MNHNS and CDR2 SASEGT. The CDR3 protein is CASNENDYGYTF. In DNA, the CDR3 is TGTGCCAGCAATGAAAATGACTATGGCTACACCTTC.

The J gene is TRBJ2-1, the V gene TRBV6-5, with 7 bases fitting TRBD2. The CDR3 extends over 15 amino acids. With 2 bases clipped from V and 2 bases from J, the junction kept 3 bases outside the gene matches. Germline-derived CDR1 and CDR2 are MNHEY and SVGAGI. As DNA, the CDR3 is TGTGCCAGCAGTTACCGACTAGCCCCCTACAATGAGCAGTTCTTC. It yields the protein CASSYRLAPYNEQFF.

This chain joins TRBV7-3 and TRBJ2-1; weak D call: TRBD2 (6 bases). Germline V gene sequence: CDR1 SGHTA, CDR2 FQGTGA. CDR3 size: 13 residues. V was pared by 5 bases and J by 8 bases, with 13 bases between. This CDR3 is CASSPVGSYEQFF. The CDR3 bases are TGTGCCAGCAGCCCAGTCGGGAGTTATGAGCAGTTCTTC.

The chain combines TRBV29-1 with TRBJ1-1, with D unresolved. This CDR3 is 11 amino acids long. Trimming removed 7 bases at V and 1 base at J, with 7 bases between. Germline V gene sequence: CDR1 SQVTM, CDR2 ANQGSEA. The CDR3: CSGTENTEAFF. CDR3 coding DNA: TGCAGCGGAACAGAGAACACTGAAGCTTTCTTT.

This clone was detected once. The V call is TRBV10-1, the J call TRBJ2-7; 10 bases match TRBD2. This CDR3 is 15 amino acids long. Germline V gene data show CDR1 as WNHNN and CDR2 as SYGVQD (reference sequence). After removal of 3 bases from V and 2 bases from J, the junction contained 4 bases not matched to a gene. The CDR3 reads CASSDSLAGPYEQYF. The CDR3 DNA follows: TGCGCCAGCAGTGACTCACTAGCGGGGCCCTACGAGCAGTACTTC.

The chain joins TRBV27 to TRBJ1-1; D remains unclear. The length of the CDR3 is 14 residues. Trimming cost V 2 bases and J 4 bases, with 11 bases left between them. The germline gives CDR1 MNHEY, CDR2 SMNVEV (reference sequence). CDR3 in DNA: TGTGCCAGCAGTTTAAACGCCGGGGTCACTGAAGCTTTCTTT. Protein: CASSLNAGVTEAFF.

The chain joins TRBV28 to TRBJ2-3; D is possibly TRBD2 (6 bases). The CDR3 is made up of 15 amino acids. Germline V gene data show CDR1 as MDHEN and CDR2 as SYDVKM. Trimming took off 5 bases at V and 1 base at J, with 13 bases between the two ends. The CDR3 bases are TGTGCCAGCAGTACCCTAGGGGAGGGCACAGATACGCAGTATTTT. Residues: CASSTLGEGTDTQYF.

This chain links TRBV11-3 with TRBJ2-7, with D perhaps matching TRBD2 (6 bases). CDR1 is SGHNT and CDR2 is YENEEA in the germline V gene. The CDR3 has 13 residues. Trimming took off 5 bases at V and 5 bases at J, with 13 bases between the two ends. In DNA form, the CDR3 reads TGTGCCAGCAGCCCCGGGACTTCCGACGAGCAGTACTTC. Protein sequence: CASSPGTSDEQYF.

The chain carries TRBV19 and TRBJ1-5; 8 bases align to TRBD1. Germline V gene sequence: CDR1 LNHDA, CDR2 SQIVND (reference sequence). Losses at the gene ends were 7 bases for V and 4 bases for J; bases not matched to a gene: 12. The CDR3 is 16 residues long. As DNA, the CDR3 is TGTGCCAGTACAGTCCTTGGACAGGGTTTTAATCAGCCCCAGCATTTT. Translation gives CASTVLGQGFNQPQHF.

This sequence joins TRBV5-1 and TRBJ2-7; a weak D match, TRBD2 (5 bases). In germline, CDR1 is SGHRS, CDR2 YFSETQ. Trimming took 1 base from V and 2 from J, leaving 13 bases between them. The length of the CDR3 is 15 residues. The CDR3 spells CASSLSGIGPYEQYF. The CDR3 DNA follows: TGCGCCAGCAGCTTGTCGGGGATCGGTCCCTACGAGCAGTACTTC. The full variable domain, rest sourced from reference TRBV5-1 and TRBJ2-7, is KAGVTQTPRYLIKTRGQQVTLSCSPISGHRSVSWYQQTPGQGLQFLFEYFSETQRNKGNFPGRFSGRQFSNSRSEMNVSTLELGDSALYLCASSLSGIGPYEQYFGPGTRLTVT.

The gene calls are TRBV27 and TRBJ1-2, with 8 bases identical to TRBD1. CDR1 and CDR2 (germline): MNHEY, SMNVEV (reference sequence). The CDR3 length is 14 residues. The trim removed 5 bases at V and 3 bases at J, leaving 5 bases unmatched. CDR3 nucleotides: TGTGCCAGCAGTCCGGACAGGGCAGACTATGGCTACACCTTC. The encoded protein is CASSPDRADYGYTF.

The gene calls are TRBV7-9 and TRBJ1-6, with a possible D match to TRBD1 (5 bases). Germline assignment: CDR1 SEHNR and CDR2 FQNEAQ (reference sequence). The CDR3 totals 16 residues. The V end lost 5 bases, the J end lost 8 bases, and 19 bases lay between the germline ends. The CDR3: CASSLLLGRADSPLHF. In DNA, the CDR3 is TGTGCCAGCAGCCTACTCTTGGGCAGGGCGGATTCACCCCTCCACTTT.

The chain recombines TRBV28 with TRBJ1-5; D not certain. This CDR3 region has 16 residues. Germline V gene lookup returns CDR1 MDHEN and CDR2 SYDVKM. V was pared by 3 bases and J by 4 bases, with 16 bases between. DNA for the CDR3: TGTGCCAGCAGTTTCTGGGGTATACCGACAAATCAGCCCCAGCATTTT. This gives the protein CASSFWGIPTNQPQHF.

The chain uses TRBV7-9 and TRBJ2-2; D is unclear. Trimming stripped 5 bases from V and 4 bases from J, with 20 bases between. Germline values: CDR1 SEHNR, CDR2 FQNEAQ (reference sequence). This CDR3 is built from 17 residues. The CDR3, as DNA: TGTGCCAGCAGCCAGTGGGGTCAAAGTAGTTCCACCGGGGAGCTGTTTTTT. Protein: CASSQWGQSSSTGELFF.

The chain combines TRBV2 with TRBJ1-2, with 10 bases identical to TRBD1. The length of the CDR3 is 17 residues. CDR1 SNHLY and CDR2 FYNNEI come from the germline V gene. V was pared by 5 bases and J by 3 bases, with 12 bases of the junction left unmatched. DNA for the CDR3: TGTGCCAGCAGTCCTCAGGAGACAGGGGGCGCTGACTATGGCTACACCTTC. It yields the protein CASSPQETGGADYGYTF.

CDR3: CASSFGVDYEQYF. The CDR3 DNA follows: TGCGCCAGCAGCTTTGGTGTGGACTACGAGCAGTACTTC. V usage is TRBV5-1 and J usage is TRBJ2-7; no clear D. V was shortened by 2 bases and J by 3 bases, with 9 bases between the two germline ends. The CDR3 runs to 13 residues. CDR1 is SGHRS and CDR2 is YFSETQ in the germline V gene.

V usage is TRBV4-2 and J usage is TRBJ1-6, with 8 bases aligning to TRBD1. Germline loops: CDR1 LGHNA, CDR2 YNFKEQ. The J segment lost 7 bases and the V segment lost 6 bases, leaving 8 bases of the junction unmatched. The length of the CDR3 is 15 residues. CDR3 in amino acids: CASSGRGLENSPLHF. The CDR3 coding sequence is TGTGCCAGCAGTGGCAGGGGGCTTGAAAATTCACCCCTCCACTTT.

About this clone: A junction end diverges from the germline sequence, so it may reflect a read error. The V call is TRBV5-1, the J call TRBJ1-2, with D perhaps matching TRBD1 (5 bases). The length of the CDR3 is 14 residues. In germline, CDR1 is SGHRS, CDR2 YFSETQ. In nucleotides, the CDR3 is TGCGCCAGTGGGGAAGGCAGGGAACAAACCTCTTTTCTCTTC. As protein: CASGEGREQTSFLF. Complete variable domain (other parts from reference TRBV5-1 and TRBJ1-2): KAGVTQTPRYLIKTRGQQVTLSCSPISGHRSVSWYQQTPGQGLQFLFEYFSETQRNKGNFPGRFSGRQFSNSRSEMNVSTLELGDSALYLCASGEGREQTSFLFGSGTRLTVV.

This clone has more than one count but fewer than ten. V is TRBV9 and J is TRBJ1-2, with D unclear. The CDR3 has 15 residues. V lost 1 base, J lost 0 bases, and 10 bases lay in between. Germline CDR1 reads SGDLS; CDR2 reads YYNGEE. The CDR3 protein is CASSVRGKANYGYTF. The CDR3 DNA reads TGTGCCAGCAGCGTACGAGGCAAAGCTAACTATGGCTACACCTTC.

This CDR3 reads CASHPSGLEKLFF. The CDR3 bases are TGTGCCAGCCATCCTTCGGGTTTGGAAAAACTGTTTTTT. The chain couples TRBV19 to TRBJ1-4; D is ambiguous. The V gene's germline CDR1 is LNHDA and CDR2 SQIVND (reference sequence). Trimming cost V 9 bases and J 8 bases, with 16 bases left between them. This CDR3 comprises 13 residues.

The rearrangement uses TRBV9 and TRBJ1-3; TRBD1 is a possible D gene (6 bases). CDR1 is SGDLS, CDR2 YYNGEE, per germline. The V end lost 0 bases, the J end lost 1 base, and 17 bases lay between the germline ends. This CDR3 is 18 amino acids long. The CDR3 loop is CASSVGWTATDSGNTIYF. The CDR3 coding sequence is TGTGCCAGCAGCGTAGGTTGGACAGCCACCGATTCTGGAAACACCATATATTTT.

This clone has a single count. The chain couples TRBV7-2 to TRBJ2-7; D may be TRBD2 (6 bases). The V end lost 5 bases, the J end lost 5 bases, and 16 bases lay between the germline ends. The CDR3 is 14 amino acids. The germline V gene encodes CDR1 SGHTA and CDR2 FQGNSA. Written as DNA, the CDR3 is TGTGCCAGCAGCCCCTCTCGACTAGAGGACGAGCAGTACTTC. It encodes CASSPSRLEDEQYF.

This rearrangement joins TRBV12-5 to TRBJ2-1; 9 bases agree with TRBD2. V shed 0 bases, J shed 8 bases, and the junction held 11 bases outside the gene matches. Germline values: CDR1 LGHNT, CDR2 FRNRAP. The CDR3 consists of 17 residues. This chain's CDR3 is CASGLVWRAGGPHEQFF. Here the CDR3 DNA reads TGTGCTAGTGGTTTGGTATGGAGGGCGGGAGGGCCCCATGAGCAGTTCTTC. The complete variable domain, with remaining parts taken from reference TRBV12-5 and TRBJ2-1, reads DARVTQTPRHKVTEMGQEVTMRCQPILGHNTVFWYRQTMMQGLELLAYFRNRAPLDDSGMPKDRFSAEMPDATLATLKIQPSEPRDSAVYFCASGLVWRAGGPHEQFFGPGTRLTVL.

The rearrangement joins TRBV28 to TRBJ2-3; maybe TRBD2 (6 bases). CDR3 length equals 15 residues. Trimming took off 7 bases at V and 4 bases at J, with 18 bases between the two ends. Germline CDR1 is MDHEN and CDR2 is SYDVKM. The CDR3 reads CASIVSAGRADTQYF. CDR3 in DNA: TGTGCCAGCATCGTTTCCGCGGGACGCGCAGATACGCAGTATTTT.

CDR3: CASSARQVDSTDTQYF. The DNA for the CDR3 is TGCGCCAGCAGCGCGCGCCAGGTGGATAGCACAGATACGCAGTATTTT. V gene TRBV5-1 combines with J gene TRBJ2-3; no firm D call. The germline gives CDR1 SGHRS, CDR2 YFSETQ. The CDR3 has 16 residues. V dropped 4 bases and J dropped 0 bases, with 15 bases sitting between them.

This clone is a singleton in its sample. J is TRBJ1-2 and V is TRBV29-1, with a tentative D call TRBD1 (6 bases). With 2 bases removed from V and 8 bases from J, the gap between germline ends came to 15 bases. The CDR3 runs 13 residues. The germline CDR1 and CDR2 sequences are SQVTM and ANQGSEA. Here the CDR3 reads CSVETTDRTGYTF. The DNA for the CDR3 is TGCAGCGTTGAAACCACCGACAGGACGGGCTACACCTTC.

This clone came up once. The chain recombines TRBV19 with TRBJ2-7, with D unresolved. Germline CDR1 LNHDA, CDR2 SQIVND (reference sequence). V lost 4 bases, J lost 3 bases, and 13 bases lay in between. The CDR3 has 14 amino acids. CDR3 nucleotides: TGTGCCAGTAGTAAAGTTGGCAAGAACTACGAGCAGTACTTC. This encodes CASSKVGKNYEQYF. The full variable domain, rest sourced from reference TRBV19 and TRBJ2-7, is DGGITQSPKYLFRKEGQNVTLSCEQNLNHDAMYWYRQDPGQGLRLIYYSQIVNDFQKGDIAEGYSVSREKKESFPLTVTSAQKNPTAFYLCASSKVGKNYEQYFGPGTRLTVT.

In its sample, this clone was seen once. The chain employs TRBV9 and TRBJ2-1, with TRBD2 matching 7 bases. Per the germline V gene, CDR1 is SGDLS and CDR2 is YYNGEE. With V trimmed by 0 bases and J by 7 bases, 4 bases remained unmatched. The CDR3 is 14 amino acids. For the CDR3, the DNA is TGTGCCAGCAGCGTAGCTATTAGCGGGAATGAGCAGTTCTTC. Protein sequence: CASSVAISGNEQFF. Supplemented by reference TRBV9 and TRBJ2-1, the full variable domain reads DSGVTQTPKHLITATGQRVTLRCSPRSGDLSVYWYQQSLDQGLQFLIQYYNGEERAKGNILERFSAQQFPDLHSELNLSSLELGDSALYFCASSVAISGNEQFFGPGTRLTVL.